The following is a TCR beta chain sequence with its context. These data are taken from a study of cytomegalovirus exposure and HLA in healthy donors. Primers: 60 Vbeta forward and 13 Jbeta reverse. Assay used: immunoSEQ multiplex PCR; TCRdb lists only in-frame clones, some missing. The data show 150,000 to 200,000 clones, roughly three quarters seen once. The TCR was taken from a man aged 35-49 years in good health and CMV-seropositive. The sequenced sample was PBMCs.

CDR3 protein: CASSDDRGEWYSNQPQHF. The CDR3 DNA is TGTGCCAGCAGCGACGACAGGGGCGAGTGGTATAGCAATCAGCCCCAGCATTTT. The chain has TRBV2 and TRBJ1-5; TRBD1 aligns across 8 bases. J was trimmed by 0 bases and V by 6 bases; bases with no gene match: 13. The CDR3 runs 18 residues. Germline V gene sequence: CDR1 SNHLY, CDR2 FYNNEI. The full variable domain, completed using reference TRBV2 and TRBJ1-5, is EPEVTQTPSHQVTQMGQEVILRCVPISNHLYFYWYRQILGQKVEFLVSFYNNEISEKSEIFDDQFSVERPDGSNFTLKIRSTKLEDSAMYFCASSDDRGEWYSNQPQHFGDGTRLSIL.